Sequencing of this TCR beta chain was carried out in a study of Graves' ophthalmopathy and Graves' hyperthyroidism. Across the study: Samples of peripheral blood were obtained at initial diagnosis, prior to treatment of any kind. Whole-study findings and limits: Most thyroid clonotypes with frequency above 0.001 were detected in blood too.

The CDR3 spans 15 residues. V lost 0 bases to trimming and J lost 3 bases; unmatched junction nucleotides: 4. Germline V gene lookup returns CDR1 LNHNV and CDR2 YYDKDF (reference sequence). Turning to this clonotype: Antigen specificity is unknown.

RNA transcripts yielded amplified TCR beta CDR3 regions. In the first round, RT-PCR was carried out with HTBI primers, and a multiplex PCR formed the second round. TCRdb analysed the multiplex PCR reads with MiXCR anew, one entry per CDR3 protein. The sample carries almost 400,000 distinct CDR3 sequences, about a sixth recorded once. A duration under 3 months, NOSPECS ≥4, CAS ≥3 and moderate-to-severe activity characterized the donors with ophthalmopathy. The authors isolated PBMCs from around 9.8 ml of fresh peripheral blood. The genes are TRBV15 and TRBJ2-7; 8 positions agree with TRBD2. The sample consisted of peripheral blood. This sequence was found in a woman younger than 30 with Graves' ophthalmopathy. CDR3 nucleotide sequence: TGTGCCACCAGCAGAGATCGGGAGGGTGGCTACGAGCAGTACTTC. Its protein product is CATSRDREGGYEQYF.